This T cell receptor (beta chain) was retrieved from a study of control samples from healthy donors and cancer patients. Using immunoSEQ multiplex PCR, the repertoire was profiled, and TCRdb retains in-frame clones only, with some absent. The table includes approximately 90,000 clones, 85% to 90% detected once. V was pared by 4 bases and J by 5 bases, with 10 bases of the junction left unmatched. The CDR3 sequence is 15 residues long. Per the germline V gene, CDR1 is SGHNT and CDR2 is YYREEE (reference sequence). The rearrangement uses TRBV5-4 and TRBJ2-7; 9 nucleotides align to TRBD1. The specimen sequenced was blood. This receptor was taken from a woman in her forties in good health. CDR3 sequence reads: CASSLPGQGGHEQYF. For the CDR3, the DNA is TGTGCCAGCAGCCTTCCGGGACAGGGTGGCCACGAGCAGTACTTC.